This TCR beta chain is from a study of cytomegalovirus exposure and HLA in healthy donors. From germline, CDR1 is PRHDT and CDR2 FYEKMQ (reference sequence). Trimming took 3 bases from V and 2 from J, leaving 7 bases between them. The CDR3 sequence is 13 residues long. It was with 60 Vbeta and 13 Jbeta primers that the PCR ran. Data came from immunoSEQ multiplex PCR; TCRdb stores just in-frame clones and leaves some out. Of 150,000 to 200,000 clones listed, about 80% are singletons. The genes are TRBV13 and TRBJ2-5; D might be TRBD2 (5 bases). The sample was PBMCs. The clonotype comes from a woman between 18 and 29 years old in good health and CMV-seropositive. The CDR3 coding sequence is TGTGCCAGCAGCTTTCGGGGTCAAGAGACCCAGTACTTC. It is translated as CASSFRGQETQYF.